These T cell receptor beta chains were read from a single sample in a study of CD8+ T cells in alopecia areata. The assay was immunoSEQ multiplex PCR, and TCRdb's table has in-frame clones only and misses some. The data contain 200,000 or so clones, about three fifths of them singletons. Sequenced here: CD4+ T cells sorted from blood, sampled at week 24, from a patient treated with tofacitinib. The receptors originated from a human donor with alopecia areata. CDR3s include the opening cysteine and the closing phenylalanine or tryptophan. D genes are given only for firm matches. A row's size may be missing; if present it is once, few, many or a size class.

length: 13
V: TRBV28
size: NA
J: TRBJ2-1
D: TRBD2
DNA: TGTGCCAGCAGTAAAGCGGGAGTGAATGAGCAGTTCTTC
CDR3: CASSKAGVNEQFF

length: 14
V: TRBV7-2
size: NA
J: TRBJ1-1
D: NA
DNA: TGTGCCAGCAGCTTACATTCACGGGAGACTGAAGCTTTCTTT
CDR3: CASSLHSRETEAFF

length: 14
V: TRBV5-1
size: once
J: TRBJ1-1
D: NA
DNA: TGCGCCAGCAGCTTGCCAGGGTTGAACACTGAAGCTTTCTTT
CDR3: CASSLPGLNTEAFF

length: 12
V: TRBV28
size: NA
J: TRBJ2-3
D: NA
DNA: TGTGCCGCCGCGGGATCCACAGATACGCAGTATTTT
CDR3: CAAAGSTDTQYF

length: 16
V: TRBV28
size: NA
J: TRBJ2-1
D: TRBD1
DNA: TGTGCCAGCAGTTTGGGACAGGGAGTTACCTACAATGAGCAGTTCTTC
CDR3: CASSLGQGVTYNEQFF

length: 15
V: TRBV25-1
size: NA
J: TRBJ1-2
D: TRBD1
DNA: TGTGCCAGCAGTGAAGGGACAGGGGGGAACTATGGCTACACCTTC
CDR3: CASSEGTGGNYGYTF

length: 16
V: TRBV27
size: NA
J: TRBJ1-6
D: NA
DNA: TGTGCCAGCAGTTTGAAATGGTCAGGGCAGAATTCACCCCTCCACTTT
CDR3: CASSLKWSGQNSPLHF

length: 14
V: TRBV6-5
size: NA
J: TRBJ2-7
D: TRBD2
DNA: TGTGCCAGCACGTTTAGCGGGCAATCCTCCGAGCAGTACTTC
CDR3: CASTFSGQSSEQYF

length: 13
V: TRBV30
size: NA
J: TRBJ2-5
D: NA
DNA: TGTGCCTGGAACGTCGGCACCCAAGAGACCCAGTACTTC
CDR3: CAWNVGTQETQYF

length: 11
V: TRBV29-1
size: NA
J: TRBJ2-7
D: NA
DNA: TGCAGCGCCTGGGGGGTACAAGGGCAGTACTTC
CDR3: CSAWGVQGQYF

length: 15
V: TRBV5-4
size: NA
J: TRBJ1-2
D: NA
DNA: TGTGCCAGCAGCCCCCGGACAGCAACTGGGGGAGGCTACACCTTC
CDR3: CASSPRTATGGGYTF

length: 13
V: TRBV30
size: NA
J: TRBJ1-5
D: NA
DNA: TGTGCCTGGAGTACAGGGTATGGTCAGCCCCAGCATTTT
CDR3: CAWSTGYGQPQHF

length: 15
V: TRBV2
size: NA
J: TRBJ2-2
D: NA
DNA: TGTGCCAGCGGGGGAGGGGGCGACAACACCGGGGAGCTGTTTTTT
CDR3: CASGGGGDNTGELFF

length: 15
V: TRBV4-2
size: NA
J: TRBJ2-5
D: TRBD2
DNA: TGTGCCAGCAGCTTCGGGACTAGCGGGTTGGAGACCCAGTACTTC
CDR3: CASSFGTSGLETQYF

length: 16
V: TRBV6-5
size: NA
J: TRBJ2-1
D: TRBD1
DNA: TGTGCCAGCAGTTACGGGTTCGGGACAGGTTCTGCTGAGCAGTTCTTC
CDR3: CASSYGFGTGSAEQFF

length: 13
V: TRBV5-6
size: few
J: TRBJ1-2
D: NA
DNA: TGTGCCAGCAGCTTGGGACACCGCTATGGCTACACCTTC
CDR3: CASSLGHRYGYTF